A single sample gave rise to the 6 T cell receptor beta chains below, sequenced in a study of T-cell memory formation after mild COVID-19. Using its own MiXCR run on the 5' RACE reads, TCRdb lists one record per CDR3 protein. This sample carries a few hundred thousand distinct CDR3 sequences, under 30% of them seen once, and the ten largest clones take approximately 12%. Sequenced sample: PBMCs or a T cell subset sorted from them (not recorded which). The receptors were gathered from an adult woman who had mild COVID-19 (a few samples of this study predate the infection). Cell type and time point are not known.

The gene calls are TRBV9 and TRBJ2-3, with D hard to call. This CDR3 spans 12 amino acids. CDR1 SGDLS and CDR2 YYNGEE come from the germline V gene. V was trimmed by 0 bases and J by 4 bases, leaving 3 bases between them. The CDR3 DNA sequence: TGTGCCAGCAGCGTAGATCCAGATACGCAGTATTTT. This gives the protein CASSVDPDTQYF.

The J gene is TRBJ1-5, the V gene TRBV12-3 or TRBV12-4; D not resolved. CDR3 size: 14 residues. V shed 3 bases and J shed 5 bases, with 11 bases lying between them. The CDR3 nucleotides are TGTGCCAGCAGTTTTGGTGGGAGTTATCAGCCCCAGCATTTT. Protein sequence: CASSFGGSYQPQHF.

This clonotype was detected only a few times. This rearrangement joins TRBV7-9 to TRBJ1-2; the D gene is possibly TRBD1 (5 bases). Germline V gives CDR1 SEHNR, CDR2 FQNEAQ (reference sequence). The CDR3 runs 15 residues. The V gene lost 5 bases and the J gene lost 5 bases, with 18 bases spanning the gap. The CDR3 loop reads CASSAQQEIAYGYTF. The CDR3 DNA follows: TGTGCCAGCAGCGCGCAACAGGAGATTGCTTATGGCTACACCTTC.

In DNA form, the CDR3 reads TGTGCCAGCAGCCTAAATTGGGAACGGCGCTATGGCTACACCTTC. It is translated as CASSLNWERRYGYTF. The chain links TRBV3-1 to TRBJ1-2; the D is unclear. The V end lost 4 bases, the J end lost 4 bases, and 16 bases lay between the germline ends. Germline CDR1 reads LGHDT; CDR2 reads YNNKEL (reference sequence). CDR3 length: 15 amino acids.

A few counts support this clonotype. J is TRBJ2-7 and V is TRBV5-1; D may match TRBD1 or TRBD2 (5 bases each). Germline assignment: CDR1 SGHRS and CDR2 YFSETQ. V was cut by 4 bases and J by 2 bases, with 16 bases left in between. The CDR3 is 15 amino acids. As DNA, the CDR3 is TGCGCCAGCAGCCCCGACGGGACCCATGCCTACGAGCAGTACTTC. It codes for CASSPDGTHAYEQYF.

This sequence joins TRBV19 and TRBJ1-2; D not certain. V was cut by 3 bases and J by 7 bases, with 9 bases left in between. CDR3 length: 12 residues. CDR1 and CDR2 (germline): LNHDA, SQIVND (reference sequence). The DNA of the CDR3 is TGTGCCAGTAGTATCAGACGGGCTGGCTACACCTTC. Encoded protein: CASSIRRAGYTF.